This T cell receptor (beta chain) was recorded in a study of blood T cell repertoires in COVID-19. The CDR3 is made up of 12 amino acids. Between the trimmed V and J ends, which lost 3 bases and 7 bases, there was a span of 12 bases. The germline V gene has CDR1 SQVTM and CDR2 ANQGSEA. Source study methods: Quantification of nucleated cells was approximated via reference gene primer amplification. Generated by immunoSEQ multiplex PCR, the TCRdb table keeps only in-frame clones and is missing some. The DNA gave D and trimming, while V, J and clone size come from that table. The table has some 140,000 clones, 70% to 90% seen once.

This receptor was taken from a man between 60 and 75 years old with COVID-19, enrolled during active disease. The chain couples TRBV29-1 to TRBJ1-2; weak D call: TRBD1 (6 bases). The specimen sequenced was peripheral blood. DNA of the CDR3: TGCAGCGTTGATCCGGACAGTCGTGGCTACACCTTC. Residues: CSVDPDSRGYTF.